The rows below give T cell receptor beta chains drawn from one sample of a study of blood T cells in healthy people across ages. TCRdb reprocessed the 5' RACE reads with MiXCR, giving one entry per CDR3 protein. The sample records 380,000 or so distinct CDR3 sequences, about 52% being singletons. Sequenced input: blood. All receptors come from a man in his 60s in good health. CDR3s include the opening cysteine and the closing phenylalanine or tryptophan. The D gene is left open where the match is weak. Rows may omit the clone size; those that give it use once, few, many or a size class.

j_call v_call clone_size d_call cdr3_aa cdr3_nt
TRBJ2-1 TRBV12-3/TRBV12-4 - - CASSLAVAREQFF TGTGCCAGCAGTTTGGCCGTAGCCCGGGAGCAGTTCTTC
TRBJ2-5 TRBV7-2 - - CASSPRGGQQETQYF TGTGCCAGCAGCCCAAGGGGAGGACAGCAAGAGACCCAGTACTTC
TRBJ2-5 TRBV12-3/TRBV12-4 - - CASSSSRRETQYF TGTGCCAGCAGTTCCTCTAGGCGGGAGACCCAGTACTTC
TRBJ2-7 TRBV7-2 - - CASSFTTGSEQYF TGTGCCAGCAGCTTTACAACAGGGTCCGAGCAGTACTTC
TRBJ2-5 TRBV12-3/TRBV12-4 - TRBD1 CASSFTGTGAGEQYF TGTGCCAGCAGTTTTACCGGGACAGGGGCGGGAGAGCAGTACTTC
TRBJ2-7 TRBV6-6 - TRBD1 CASSYPETGAPYEQYF TGTGCCAGCAGTTACCCCGAGACAGGGGCCCCTTACGAGCAGTACTTC
TRBJ2-1 TRBV20-1 - - CSAPPRRVGEQFF TGCAGTGCTCCCCCCCGCAGGGTGGGTGAGCAGTTCTTC
TRBJ1-2 TRBV2 few - CASSEAAYGYTF TGTGCCAGCAGTGAAGCAGCCTATGGCTACACCTTC
TRBJ2-7 TRBV5-1 - TRBD2 CASRGGDSYEQYF TGCGCCAGCCGCGGGGGGGATTCCTACGAGCAGTACTTC
TRBJ1-2 TRBV4-3 - - CASSPALGEAGGYTF TGCGCCAGCAGCCCAGCATTGGGGGAAGCGGGCGGCTACACCTTC
TRBJ1-2 TRBV12-3/TRBV12-4 - - CASSLAGQDPNYGYTF TGTGCCAGCAGTTTAGCGGGGCAGGACCCTAACTATGGCTACACCTTC
TRBJ2-3 TRBV7-2 - TRBD2 CASKATSDRGTDTQYF TGTGCCAGCAAAGCCACTAGCGATCGGGGCACAGATACGCAGTATTTT
TRBJ2-5 TRBV4-3 - - CASSQDAPARETQYF TGCGCCAGCAGCCAAGATGCCCCGGCCCGGGAGACCCAGTACTTC
TRBJ1-4 TRBV7-9 - - CASSFSQRATNEKLFF TGTGCCAGCAGCTTCTCGCAGCGTGCAACTAATGAAAAACTGTTTTTT
TRBJ2-1 TRBV6-2/TRBV6-3 - - CASSYSLDRQFF TGTGCCAGCAGTTACTCCTTGGATCGGCAGTTCTTC
TRBJ2-5 TRBV9 few TRBD1 CASSPGQGEGRETQYF TGTGCCAGCAGCCCGGGACAGGGGGAAGGGAGAGAGACCCAGTACTTC
TRBJ2-7 TRBV2 - TRBD1 CANQLGTASYEQYF TGTGCCAATCAGCTCGGGACAGCATCCTACGAGCAGTACTTC
TRBJ1-2 TRBV6-5 - - CASSRSSYGYTF TGTGCCAGCAGTCGGAGTTCCTATGGCTACACCTTC
TRBJ1-2 TRBV2 - - CARKGVTPGYTF TGTGCCCGCAAGGGGGTTACGCCCGGCTACACCTTC
TRBJ2-3 TRBV20-1 - - CSARNQQDKQYF TGCAGTGCTAGAAACCAACAAGATAAGCAGTATTTT
TRBJ1-2 TRBV12-5 - - CASGLVVGRGGYGYTF TGTGCTAGTGGTTTGGTCGTCGGTAGGGGTGGGTATGGCTACACCTTC
TRBJ1-1 TRBV29-1 - - CSVARGNTEAFF TGCAGCGTTGCCAGGGGGAACACTGAAGCTTTCTTT
TRBJ2-3 TRBV20-1 few TRBD2 CSARRPSGRTDTQYF TGCAGTGCTAGACGGCCTAGCGGGCGCACAGATACGCAGTATTTT
TRBJ2-3 TRBV14 many - CASSQEGRGDTQYF TGTGCCAGCAGCCAAGAAGGGAGGGGGGATACGCAGTATTTT
TRBJ2-3 TRBV20-1 once TRBD1 CSARRTPDRVPQYF TGCAGTGCTAGACGAACGCCGGACAGGGTTCCGCAGTATTTT
TRBJ2-4 TRBV7-3 - - CASSSPGTGKNIQYF TGTGCCAGCAGCTCCCCCGGGACTGGTAAAAACATTCAGTACTTC
TRBJ2-1 TRBV3-1 - - CASSQETGASYNEQFF TGTGCCAGCAGCCAAGAGACGGGAGCCTCCTACAATGAGCAGTTCTTC
TRBJ2-7 TRBV3-1 few - CASSPPRAPVVQYF TGTGCCAGCAGCCCTCCGCGCGCCCCGGTTGTGCAGTACTTC
TRBJ2-7 TRBV28 - TRBD2 CASSLLTTVAGSSSYEQYF TGTGCCAGCAGTTTATTAACGACGGTAGCGGGCTCTAGCTCCTACGAGCAGTACTTC
TRBJ2-4 TRBV7-2 - - CASSFPPGPEQYF TGTGCCAGCAGCTTCCCCCCGGGGCCTGAGCAGTACTTC
TRBJ2-7 TRBV7-2 - TRBD2 CASSALAGGGSYEQYF TGTGCCAGCAGCGCACTAGCGGGAGGGGGCTCCTACGAGCAGTACTTC
TRBJ2-7 TRBV6-2/TRBV6-3 - - CASRSDSYEQYF TGTGCCAGCAGATCGGATTCCTACGAGCAGTACTTC
TRBJ2-6 TRBV7-3 few - CASSSQDSGANVLTF TGTGCCAGCAGCTCCCAGGACTCTGGGGCCAACGTCCTGACTTTC
TRBJ2-7 TRBV6-5 - - CASRSTGFYEQYF TGTGCCAGCAGGAGTACAGGGTTTTACGAGCAGTACTTC
TRBJ1-1 TRBV10-3 - - CAITSDGGTEAFF TGTGCCATCACCTCGGACGGAGGCACTGAAGCTTTCTTT
TRBJ2-1 TRBV4-2 few TRBD2 CASSRGGAVNEQFF TGTGCCAGCAGCCGCGGGGGGGCCGTCAATGAGCAGTTCTTC
TRBJ2-1 TRBV4-1 - TRBD2 CASSQGGLAGYNEQFF TGCGCCAGCAGCCAAGGGGGACTAGCGGGTTACAATGAGCAGTTCTTC
TRBJ2-7 TRBV20-1 - - CSAPGGGSAYEQYF TGCAGTGCGCCCGGGGGCGGGTCGGCCTACGAGCAGTACTTC
TRBJ2-3 TRBV14 - - CASSQDHFPTAQYF TGTGCCAGCAGCCAAGATCATTTCCCGACCGCGCAGTATTTT
TRBJ2-3 TRBV7-2 - TRBD2 CASSSGTSGSSDTQYF TGTGCCAGCAGCTCCGGGACTAGCGGGAGCTCAGATACGCAGTATTTT
TRBJ2-3 TRBV20-1 - - CSAPDTDTQYF TGCAGTGCCCCGGACACAGATACGCAGTATTTT
TRBJ2-6 TRBV20-1 few - CSAREVPSGANVLTF TGCAGTGCTAGGGAAGTCCCCTCTGGGGCCAACGTCCTGACTTTC
TRBJ2-1 TRBV10-3 many - CAISVGSSGDEQFF TGTGCCATCAGTGTGGGCAGCTCTGGGGATGAGCAGTTCTTC
TRBJ2-5 TRBV6-4 few - CASSDSGEETQYF TGTGCCAGCAGTGACTCCGGGGAAGAGACCCAGTACTTC
TRBJ2-3 TRBV6-5 - TRBD2 CASSYSSLAASTDTQYF TGTGCCAGCAGTTACTCGAGCCTAGCGGCTAGCACAGATACGCAGTATTTT
TRBJ2-6 TRBV27 - TRBD1 CASSLGVQRQGAGANVLTF TGTGCCAGCAGTTTAGGGGTCCAAAGGCAGGGGGCTGGGGCCAACGTCCTGACTTTC
TRBJ1-5 TRBV4-2 once - CASSQGGGGLGNQPQHF TGTGCCAGCAGCCAAGGTGGAGGAGGGTTGGGCAATCAGCCCCAGCATTTT
TRBJ2-7 TRBV2 - TRBD2 CASILGLAGYEQYF TGTGCCAGCATCCTGGGACTAGCGGGCTACGAGCAGTACTTC
TRBJ2-7 TRBV7-2 - TRBD1 CASRDDDRGLQYF TGTGCCAGCAGAGACGATGACAGGGGGCTTCAGTACTTC
TRBJ2-7 TRBV5-1 - - CASSLEVGQPGYEQYF TGCGCCAGCAGCTTGGAGGTAGGACAGCCGGGTTACGAGCAGTACTTC